The rows below give T cell receptor beta chains drawn from one sample of a study of memory CD4+ T cells and cytomegalovirus serostatus. TCRdb keeps only in-frame clones here, not all; method: immunoSEQ multiplex PCR. Of some 54,000 clones listed, over 70% were seen once; the top ten hold about 2.1%. The sample comprised memory CD4+ T cells from blood. The receptors stem from an adult in good health and CMV-seropositive. Both conserved end residues are part of each CDR3.

TRBV18	TRBJ2-7	CASSPPGNRYEQYF
TRBV4-1	TRBJ2-5	CASSQERETQYF
TRBV6-6	TRBJ2-7	CATRGETYEQYF
TRBV19	TRBJ2-6	CATQQGTGANVLTF
TRBV7-2	TRBJ1-1	CASSLVLREAFF
TRBV29-1	TRBJ1-1	CSAGTGGNTEAFF
TRBV6-5	TRBJ1-2	CASIPGRNYGYTF
TRBV14	TRBJ2-7	CASSPGLSYEQYF
TRBV2	TRBJ1-1	CASSLQPDTEAFF
TRBV16	TRBJ2-7	CASSQSNYEQYF
TRBV28	TRBJ2-1	CASSRAYNEQFF
TRBV7-3	TRBJ2-2	CASSSQPSSSGELFF
TRBV7-2	TRBJ2-7	CASSQAGGPYEQYF
TRBV4-2	TRBJ1-6	CASSQDPRNKGDNSPLHF
TRBV21-1	TRBJ2-4	CASSKGIGQVAIHAKNIQYF
TRBV27	TRBJ2-7	CASPRPGLAGGGAYEQYF
TRBV18	TRBJ2-7	CASSPFEGGYEQYF
TRBV5-1	TRBJ1-1	CASSLRWRDEAFF
TRBV7-6	TRBJ1-3	CASSSSTSSGNTIYF
TRBV6-8	TRBJ2-1	CASSSLRAGFLVNEQFF
TRBV29-1	TRBJ2-1	CSVEKGGSYNEQFF
TRBV19	TRBJ1-6	CAVGEAFDSPLHF
TRBV6-6	TRBJ2-1	CASSYDRTREQFF
TRBV4-1	TRBJ2-3	CASSQVLTWERTDTQYF
TRBV6-1	TRBJ2-7	CASSETGSGYEQYF
TRBV19	TRBJ1-4	CASSPPRDRGRIGEKLFF
TRBV5-1	TRBJ2-7	CASSFRLGPTQRGEQYF
TRBV30	TRBJ2-2	CAWSVRGTVNTGELFF
TRBV10-3	TRBJ1-2	CAISEGQLGYGYTF
TRBV18	TRBJ2-5	CASSPPNLGGIGTQYF